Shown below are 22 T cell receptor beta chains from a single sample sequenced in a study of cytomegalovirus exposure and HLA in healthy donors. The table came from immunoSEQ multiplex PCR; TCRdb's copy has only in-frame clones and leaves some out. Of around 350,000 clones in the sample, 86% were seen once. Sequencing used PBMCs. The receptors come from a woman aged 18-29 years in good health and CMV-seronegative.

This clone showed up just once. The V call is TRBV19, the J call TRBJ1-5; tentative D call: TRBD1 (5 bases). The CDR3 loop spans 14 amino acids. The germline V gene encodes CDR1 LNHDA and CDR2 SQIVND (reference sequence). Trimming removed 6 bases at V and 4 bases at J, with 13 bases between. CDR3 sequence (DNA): TGTGCCAGTAGACCGACAGCTAGTAATCAGCCCCAGCATTTT. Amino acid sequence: CASRPTASNQPQHF.

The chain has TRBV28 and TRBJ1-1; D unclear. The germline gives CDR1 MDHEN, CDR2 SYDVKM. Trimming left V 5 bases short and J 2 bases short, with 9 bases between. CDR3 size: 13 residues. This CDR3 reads CASSLQNNTEAFF. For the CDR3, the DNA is TGTGCCAGCAGTCTTCAGAACAACACTGAAGCTTTCTTT.

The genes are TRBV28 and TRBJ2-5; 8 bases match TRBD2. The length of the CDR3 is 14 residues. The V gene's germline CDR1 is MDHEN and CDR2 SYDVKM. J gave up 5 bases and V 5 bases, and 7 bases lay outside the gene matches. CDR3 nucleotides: TGTGCCAGCAGTCCTGCCCGGGAGGGTGAGACCCAGTACTTC. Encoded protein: CASSPAREGETQYF.

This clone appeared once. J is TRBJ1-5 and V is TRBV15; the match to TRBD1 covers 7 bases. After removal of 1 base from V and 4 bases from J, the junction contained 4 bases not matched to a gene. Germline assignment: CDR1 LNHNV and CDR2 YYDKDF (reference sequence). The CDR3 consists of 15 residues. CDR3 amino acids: CATSRGGTENQPQHF. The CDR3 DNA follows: TGTGCCACCAGCAGAGGGGGGACAGAGAATCAGCCCCAGCATTTT.

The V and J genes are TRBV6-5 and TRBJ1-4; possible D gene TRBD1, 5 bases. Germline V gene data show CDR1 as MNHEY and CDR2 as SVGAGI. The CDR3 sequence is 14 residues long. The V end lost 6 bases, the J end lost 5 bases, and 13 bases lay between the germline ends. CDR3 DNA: TGTGCCAGCAGCTTGGACATGTTGAATGAAAAACTGTTTTTT. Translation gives CASSLDMLNEKLFF.

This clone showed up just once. Here the CDR3 DNA reads TGCAGCGTTGAAGCTGCGGAATCTCGCTACAATGAGCAGTTCTTC. It specifies CSVEAAESRYNEQFF. This chain uses TRBV29-1 with TRBJ2-1; D is undetermined. V was clipped by 1 base and J by 3 bases, with 13 bases between them. This CDR3 has 15 residues. CDR1 SQVTM and CDR2 ANQGSEA come from the germline V gene.

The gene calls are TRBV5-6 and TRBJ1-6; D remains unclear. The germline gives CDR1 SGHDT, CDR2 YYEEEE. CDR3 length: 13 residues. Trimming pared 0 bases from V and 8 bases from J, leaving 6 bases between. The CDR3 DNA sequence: TGTGCCAGCAGCTTGGTGGGAGATTCACCCCTCCACTTT. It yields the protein CASSLVGDSPLHF.

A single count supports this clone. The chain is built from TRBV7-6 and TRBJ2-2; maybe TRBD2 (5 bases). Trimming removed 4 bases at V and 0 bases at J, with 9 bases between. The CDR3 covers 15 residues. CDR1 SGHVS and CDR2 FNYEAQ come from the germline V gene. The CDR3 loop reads CASSSGVTNTGELFF. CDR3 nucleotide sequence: TGTGCCAGCAGCTCCGGGGTCACGAACACCGGGGAGCTGTTTTTT.

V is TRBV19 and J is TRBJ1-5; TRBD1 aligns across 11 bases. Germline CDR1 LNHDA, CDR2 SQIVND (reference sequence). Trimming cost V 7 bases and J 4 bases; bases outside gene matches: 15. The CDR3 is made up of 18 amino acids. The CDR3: CASKLDPGTGGSNQPQHF. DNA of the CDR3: TGTGCCAGTAAACTCGATCCGGGGACAGGGGGTTCGAATCAGCCCCAGCATTTT.

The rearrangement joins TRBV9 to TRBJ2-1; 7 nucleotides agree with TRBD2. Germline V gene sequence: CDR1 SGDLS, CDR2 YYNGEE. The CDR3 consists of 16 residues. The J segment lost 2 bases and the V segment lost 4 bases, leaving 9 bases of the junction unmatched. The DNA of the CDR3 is TGTGCCAGCAGCCCCCAAAGCGGGATCACCTACAATGAGCAGTTCTTC. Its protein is CASSPQSGITYNEQFF. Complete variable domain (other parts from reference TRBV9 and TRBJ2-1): DSGVTQTPKHLITATGQRVTLRCSPRSGDLSVYWYQQSLDQGLQFLIQYYNGEERAKGNILERFSAQQFPDLHSELNLSSLELGDSALYFCASSPQSGITYNEQFFGPGTRLTVL.

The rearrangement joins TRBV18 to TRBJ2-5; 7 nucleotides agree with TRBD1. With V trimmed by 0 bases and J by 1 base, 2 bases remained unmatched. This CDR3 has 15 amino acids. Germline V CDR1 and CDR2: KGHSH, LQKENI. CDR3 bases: TGTGCCAGCTCACCACCGCCAGGGGGCCAAGAGACCCAGTACTTC. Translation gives CASSPPPGGQETQYF.

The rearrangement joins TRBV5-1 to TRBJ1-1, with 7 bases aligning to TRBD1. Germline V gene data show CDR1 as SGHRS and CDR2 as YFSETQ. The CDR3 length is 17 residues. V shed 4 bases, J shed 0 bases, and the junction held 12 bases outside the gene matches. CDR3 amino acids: CASSKLLAGQLNTEAFF. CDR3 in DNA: TGCGCCAGCAGCAAACTACTGGCGGGACAGCTGAACACTGAAGCTTTCTTT.

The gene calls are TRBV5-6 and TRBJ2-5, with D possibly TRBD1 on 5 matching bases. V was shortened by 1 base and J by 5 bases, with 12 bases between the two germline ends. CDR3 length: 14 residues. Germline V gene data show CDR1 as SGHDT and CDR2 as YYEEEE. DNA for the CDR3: TGTGCCAGCAGCTTGTTTATCAGGGTTGAGACCCAGTACTTC. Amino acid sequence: CASSLFIRVETQYF.

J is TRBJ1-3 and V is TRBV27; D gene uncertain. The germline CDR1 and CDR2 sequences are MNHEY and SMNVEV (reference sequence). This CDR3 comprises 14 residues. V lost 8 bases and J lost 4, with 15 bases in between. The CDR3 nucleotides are TGTGCCAGCGGTGAAGAGAGGAGGGGAAACACCATATATTTT. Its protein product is CASGEERRGNTIYF.

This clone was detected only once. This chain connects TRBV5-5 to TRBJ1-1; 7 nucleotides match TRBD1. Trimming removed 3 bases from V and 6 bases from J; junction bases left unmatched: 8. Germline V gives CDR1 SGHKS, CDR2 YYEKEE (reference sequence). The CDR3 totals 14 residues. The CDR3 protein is CASSSVGQGAEAFF. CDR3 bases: TGTGCCAGCAGCTCGGTTGGCCAGGGGGCTGAAGCTTTCTTT.

CDR3 DNA: TGTGCCAGCAAGGGGACAGGGGGGTACGGCACTGAAGCTTTCTTT. It is translated as CASKGTGGYGTEAFF. V and J are TRBV6-5 and TRBJ1-1, with 11 nucleotides matching TRBD1. Trimming took 7 bases from V and 4 from J; bases not matched to a gene: 8. Germline values: CDR1 MNHEY, CDR2 SVGAGI. The CDR3 totals 15 residues.

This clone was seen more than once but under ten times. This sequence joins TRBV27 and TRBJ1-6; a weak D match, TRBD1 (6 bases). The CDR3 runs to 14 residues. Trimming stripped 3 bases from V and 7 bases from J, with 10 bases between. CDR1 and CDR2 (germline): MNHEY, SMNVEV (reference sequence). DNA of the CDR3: TGTGCCAGCAGTTTGGCCAGGGGCAATTCACCCCTCCACTTT. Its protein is CASSLARGNSPLHF.

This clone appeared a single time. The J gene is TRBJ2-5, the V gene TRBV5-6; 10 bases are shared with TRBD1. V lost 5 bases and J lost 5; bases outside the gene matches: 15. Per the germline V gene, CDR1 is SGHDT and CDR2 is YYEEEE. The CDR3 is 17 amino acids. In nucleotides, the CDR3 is TGTGCCAGCAGACTTAAAGCCCGGGACAGGGGATTGGAGACCCAGTACTTC. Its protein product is CASRLKARDRGLETQYF.

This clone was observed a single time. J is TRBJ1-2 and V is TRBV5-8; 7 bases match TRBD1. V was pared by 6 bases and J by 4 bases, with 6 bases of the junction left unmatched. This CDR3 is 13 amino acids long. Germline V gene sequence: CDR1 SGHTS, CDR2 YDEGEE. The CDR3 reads CASTLGQFYGYTF. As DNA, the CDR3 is TGTGCCAGCACCCTGGGACAGTTCTATGGCTACACCTTC.

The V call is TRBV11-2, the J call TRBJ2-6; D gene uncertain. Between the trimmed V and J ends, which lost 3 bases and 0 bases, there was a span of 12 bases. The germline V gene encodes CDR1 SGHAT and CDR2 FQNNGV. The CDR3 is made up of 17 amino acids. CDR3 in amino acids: CASSFKTGSSGANVLTF. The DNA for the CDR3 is TGTGCCAGCAGCTTTAAGACTGGAAGCTCTGGGGCCAACGTCCTGACTTTC.

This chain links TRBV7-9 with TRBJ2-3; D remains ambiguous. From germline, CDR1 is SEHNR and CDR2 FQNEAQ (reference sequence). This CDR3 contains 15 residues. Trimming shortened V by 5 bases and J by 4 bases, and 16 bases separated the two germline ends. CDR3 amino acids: CASSPTLRRADTQYF. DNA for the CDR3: TGTGCCAGCAGCCCGACTCTAAGGCGCGCAGATACGCAGTATTTT.

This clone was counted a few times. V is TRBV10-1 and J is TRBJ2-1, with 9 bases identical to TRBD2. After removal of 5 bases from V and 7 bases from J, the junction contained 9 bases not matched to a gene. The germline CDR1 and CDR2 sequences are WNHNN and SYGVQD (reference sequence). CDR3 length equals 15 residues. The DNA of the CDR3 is TGCGCCAGCAGTCTGGGTAGCGGGGGTCGAAATGAGCAGTTCTTC. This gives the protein CASSLGSGGRNEQFF.